This TCR beta chain was recovered during a study of regulatory T cells in long-lasting Graves disease. TCR beta libraries were built with iRepertoire HTBI primers and Arm-PCR of CDR3 regions. TCRdb independently ran MiXCR on the multiplex PCR reads; one entry per CDR3 protein. The table records 350,000 to 500,000 distinct CDR3 sequences, 21% of them present only once. Study findings and constraints: Persistent Graves' cases showed lower TCR diversity than newly diagnosed cases.

Concerning this clonotype itself: Its antigen is unidentified.

As to time point: persistent/refractory GD, antithyroid drugs over 5 years with positive TRAb. PBMC-extracted RNA yielded the TCR library. Sequences were derived from peripheral blood mononuclear cells (PBMCs), sampled when the disease was refractory, from a patient treated with antithyroid drugs. This receptor was obtained from a female donor with Graves disease.

The CDR3: CASSLEAGGYNSPLHF. CDR3 sequence (DNA): TGTGCCAGCAGCTTAGAGGCAGGGGGTTATAATTCACCCCTCCACTTT. This rearrangement joins TRBV11-2 to TRBJ1-6; 7 bases agree with TRBD1. Per germline, CDR1 SGHAT and CDR2 FQNNGV. V lost 0 bases and J lost 4; bases outside the gene matches: 3. The CDR3 is made up of 16 amino acids.